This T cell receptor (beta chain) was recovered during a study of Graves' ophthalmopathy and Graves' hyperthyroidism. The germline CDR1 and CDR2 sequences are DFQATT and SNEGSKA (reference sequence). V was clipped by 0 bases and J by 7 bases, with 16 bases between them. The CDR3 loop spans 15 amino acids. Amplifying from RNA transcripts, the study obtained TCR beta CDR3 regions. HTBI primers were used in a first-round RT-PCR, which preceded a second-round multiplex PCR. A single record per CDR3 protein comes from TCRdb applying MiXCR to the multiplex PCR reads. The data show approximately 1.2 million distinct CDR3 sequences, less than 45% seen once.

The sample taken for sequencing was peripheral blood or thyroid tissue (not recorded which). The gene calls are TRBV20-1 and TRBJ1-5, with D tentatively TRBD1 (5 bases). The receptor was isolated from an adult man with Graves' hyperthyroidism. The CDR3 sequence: CSARDLRERQQPQHF. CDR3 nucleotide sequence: TGCAGTGCTAGAGATCTCAGGGAGAGACAACAGCCCCAGCATTTT.